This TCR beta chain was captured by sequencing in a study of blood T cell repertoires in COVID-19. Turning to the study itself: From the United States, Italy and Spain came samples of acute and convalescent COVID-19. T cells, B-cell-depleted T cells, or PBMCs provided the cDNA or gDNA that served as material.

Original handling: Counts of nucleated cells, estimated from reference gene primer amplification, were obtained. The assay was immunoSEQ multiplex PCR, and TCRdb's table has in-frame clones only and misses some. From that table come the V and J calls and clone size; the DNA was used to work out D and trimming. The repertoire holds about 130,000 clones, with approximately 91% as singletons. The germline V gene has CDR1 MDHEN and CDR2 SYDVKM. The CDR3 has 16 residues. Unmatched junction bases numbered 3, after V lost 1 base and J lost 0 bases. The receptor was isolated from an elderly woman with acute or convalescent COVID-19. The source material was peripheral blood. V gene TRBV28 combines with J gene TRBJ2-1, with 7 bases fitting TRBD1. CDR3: CASSLSGGSSYNEQFF. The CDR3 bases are TGTGCCAGCAGTTTATCAGGGGGAAGCTCCTACAATGAGCAGTTCTTC.